One and the same sample provided the 11 T cell receptor beta chains below, sequenced in a study of blood T cell repertoires in COVID-19. Libraries were prepared by immunoSEQ multiplex PCR; TCRdb keeps only in-frame clonotypes and omits some of them. The data show more than 90,000 clones, 80% to 85% seen once. The sequenced sample was peripheral blood. The receptor source for this set is an older man with acute or convalescent COVID-19.

This chain connects TRBV27 to TRBJ1-1; weak D call: TRBD1 (6 bases). The CDR3 length is 14 residues. Per the germline V gene, CDR1 is MNHEY and CDR2 is SMNVEV (reference sequence). V was trimmed by 0 bases and J by 2 bases, leaving 7 bases between them. CDR3 sequence: CASSLSGGNTEAFF. CDR3 in DNA: TGTGCCAGCAGTTTATCAGGGGGTAACACTGAAGCTTTCTTT.

The chain carries TRBV5-5 and TRBJ2-5, with 7 bases identical to TRBD1. After removal of 0 bases from V and 1 base from J, the junction contained 0 bases not matched to a gene. Germline-derived CDR1 and CDR2 are SGHKS and YYEKEE (reference sequence). The CDR3 consists of 14 residues. CDR3 loop: CASSLAGGQETQYF. The DNA for the CDR3 is TGTGCCAGCAGCTTGGCAGGGGGCCAAGAGACCCAGTACTTC.

The chain combines TRBV4-1 with TRBJ2-3; tentative D call: TRBD2 (5 bases). This CDR3 spans 15 amino acids. The germline gives CDR1 MGHRA, CDR2 YSYEKL. Trimming took off 2 bases at V and 0 bases at J, with 9 bases between the two ends. The CDR3 coding sequence is TGCGCCAGCAGCCAAAAAGCGGCTAGCACAGATACGCAGTATTTT. This translates into CASSQKAASTDTQYF.

The chain links TRBV18 to TRBJ2-7; the match to TRBD1 covers 8 bases. Trimming took 5 bases from V and 7 from J; bases not matched to a gene: 13. The CDR3 runs to 15 residues. Germline V lookup: CDR1 KGHSH, CDR2 LQKENI. CDR3 protein: CASSATGATFGEQYF. The CDR3 coding sequence is TGTGCCAGCTCAGCGACAGGGGCGACCTTTGGGGAGCAGTACTTC.

The CDR3 sequence: CASRRELYNSPLHF. In nucleotides, the CDR3 is TGTGCCAGTAGACGGGAGCTCTATAATTCACCCCTCCACTTT. The rearrangement joins TRBV19 to TRBJ1-6, with no clear D. CDR1 and CDR2 (germline): LNHDA, SQIVND (reference sequence). V was trimmed by 6 bases and J by 3 bases, leaving 9 bases between them. The CDR3 runs to 14 residues.

CDR3 loop: CAINQGQGRGYTF. Here the CDR3 DNA reads TGTGCCATCAACCAGGGACAGGGTCGGGGCTACACCTTC. V and J are TRBV10-3 and TRBJ1-2; 9 bases agree with TRBD1. CDR3 length equals 13 residues. CDR1 ENHRY and CDR2 SYGVKD come from the germline V gene. V lost 7 bases to trimming and J lost 8 bases; unmatched junction nucleotides: 8.

This chain links TRBV29-1 with TRBJ1-5; 8 bases are shared with TRBD1. The germline V gene has CDR1 SQVTM and CDR2 ANQGSEA. With 7 bases clipped from V and 5 bases from J, the junction kept 7 bases outside the gene matches. CDR3 length equals 13 residues. CDR3 loop: CSARTGSDQPQHF. As DNA, the CDR3 is TGCAGCGCCCGGACAGGGAGCGATCAGCCCCAGCATTTT.

CDR3 loop: CASSFSGGLLNEQFF. CDR3 coding DNA: TGTGCCAGCAGTTTTAGCGGGGGGCTCCTCAATGAGCAGTTCTTC. The chain is built from TRBV6-5 and TRBJ2-1; 10 bases match TRBD2. Germline CDR1 and CDR2: MNHEY and SVGAGI. The CDR3 is 15 amino acids. Unmatched junction bases numbered 6, after V lost 4 bases and J lost 6 bases.

The chain employs TRBV15 and TRBJ2-2; 7 bases line up with TRBD1. The V gene's germline CDR1 is LNHNV and CDR2 YYDKDF (reference sequence). The CDR3 runs to 16 residues. Trimming cost V 6 bases and J 4 bases; bases outside gene matches: 11. Written as DNA, the CDR3 is TGTGCCACCAGGGGCCGGACAGGTGGAGGCACCGGGGAGCTGTTTTTT. The encoded protein is CATRGRTGGGTGELFF.

The chain recombines TRBV6-5 with TRBJ2-3; D perhaps matches TRBD1 (8 bases). This CDR3 comprises 15 residues. From germline, CDR1 is MNHEY and CDR2 SVGAGI. V dropped 5 bases and J dropped 2 bases, with 14 bases sitting between them. CDR3 loop: CASSHRGGLTDTQYF. DNA for the CDR3: TGTGCCAGCAGTCACAGGGGGGGTCTCACAGATACGCAGTATTTT.

The V gene is TRBV28, the J gene TRBJ2-7, with D maybe TRBD1 (6 bases). The V end was cut by 3 bases, the J end by 0 bases, with 15 bases between. CDR3 length: 16 amino acids. CDR1 is MDHEN, CDR2 SYDVKM, per germline. CDR3 sequence (DNA): TGTGCCAGCAGTTTCGATTTACAGGGCCTCTCCTACGAGCAGTACTTC. Its translation: CASSFDLQGLSYEQYF.